In this sample, the clone carrying this TCR beta chain turned up once. Its antigen is still unknown. The CDR3 totals 13 residues. V was shortened by 3 bases and J by 9 bases, with 12 bases between the two germline ends. Looked up from germline, CDR1 is MNHNS and CDR2 is SASEGT. Data came from immunoSEQ multiplex PCR; TCRdb stores just in-frame clones and leaves some out. The data contain 150,000 or so clones, roughly 86% of them singletons. These data originate in a study of T cell responses to AZD1222 COVID-19 vaccine. Overall study context: Second doses at about 4 or about 12 weeks were pooled. Whole-study findings and limits: Nearly half of spike-specific TCRs reportedly target variant regions that are unmutated in the B.1.351 and B.1.1.7 variants. Just five or six AZD1222 recipients were seropositive at baseline. Compared with day 0, the breadth and depth of the Spike-specific TCR repertoire rose significantly after two doses of AZD1222.

The receptor was derived from an adult in good health. The sequenced sample was peripheral blood, obtained on day 0 of AZD1222 vaccination. This chain links TRBV6-1 with TRBJ1-5, with D unclear. The CDR3 DNA is TGTGCCAGCAGTGAGAGTTTCCGGGTGCCCCAGCATTTT. It yields the protein CASSESFRVPQHF.